The next 16 T cell receptor beta chains were all read from a single sample in a study of shared clonotypes between healthy human individuals. Data came from immunoSEQ multiplex PCR; TCRdb stores just in-frame clones and leaves some out. The sample includes about 470,000 clones, roughly three quarters seen only once; the top ten take about 13%. Sequenced input: PBMCs. The origin of the receptors is a middle-aged woman in good health. Some clones in this sample may be carry-over from other donors' samples.

DNA for the CDR3: TGCGCCAGCAGTGAGAGGCTAGCGGGTGCCAAAAACATTCAGTACTTC. Translation: CASSERLAGAKNIQYF. This rearrangement joins TRBV10-1 to TRBJ2-4; 8 bases line up with TRBD2. V shed 2 bases and J 1 base; nucleotides not matched to a gene: 4. This CDR3 has 16 residues. Looked up from germline, CDR1 is WNHNN and CDR2 is SYGVQD (reference sequence).

This clone was seen more than once but under ten times. V gene TRBV6-5 combines with J gene TRBJ2-7; the match to TRBD2 covers 9 bases. Germline loops: CDR1 MNHEY, CDR2 SVGAGI. The CDR3 loop spans 15 amino acids. J lost 3 bases, V lost 2 bases, and 5 bases had no gene match. Written as DNA, the CDR3 is TGTGCCAGCAGTTACACCGTGACTAGCGGCTACGAGCAGTACTTC. It translates to CASSYTVTSGYEQYF.

This clone was seen a handful of times. The chain is built from TRBV2 and TRBJ2-1; D uncertain. Trimming took 6 bases from V and 0 from J, leaving 9 bases between them. This CDR3 contains 14 residues. CDR1 SNHLY and CDR2 FYNNEI come from the germline V gene. CDR3 in DNA: TGTGCCAGCAGCCCGGTGATCTCCTACAATGAGCAGTTCTTC. Translating gives CASSPVISYNEQFF.

The chain carries TRBV27 and TRBJ1-4, with a tentative D call TRBD1 (5 bases). CDR3 length: 13 residues. V lost 4 bases to trimming and J lost 8 bases, with 11 bases between them. Germline V gene data show CDR1 as MNHEY and CDR2 as SMNVEV (reference sequence). This CDR3 is CASSSNTGEKLFF. The CDR3, as DNA: TGTGCCAGCAGTTCAAATACAGGCGAAAAACTGTTTTTT.

The chain has TRBV18 and TRBJ2-7; no clear D gene. Between the trimmed V and J ends, which lost 4 bases and 1 base, there was a span of 11 bases. The CDR3 has 14 amino acids. Germline V lookup: CDR1 KGHSH, CDR2 LQKENI. In DNA form, the CDR3 reads TGTGCCAGCTCACAGGCGAGTAGTTCCTACGAGCAGTACTTC. This translates into CASSQASSSYEQYF. The variable domain in full, with the rest retrieved from reference TRBV18 and TRBJ2-7, is NAGVMQNPRHLVRRRGQEARLRCSPMKGHSHVYWYRQLPEEGLKFMVYLQKENIIDESGMPKERFSAEFPKEGPSILRIQQVVRGDSAAYFCASSQASSSYEQYFGPGTRLTVT.

J is TRBJ2-7 and V is TRBV28; no clear D gene. The V end lost 8 bases, the J end lost 2 bases, and 16 bases lay between the germline ends. CDR3 length: 14 amino acids. Germline-derived CDR1 and CDR2 are MDHEN and SYDVKM. CDR3 protein: CASQDPRPPYEQYF. CDR3 bases: TGTGCCAGCCAGGACCCGCGACCTCCCTACGAGCAGTACTTC.

A word on this clone: Other DNA sequences from this sample encode an identical CDR3 as well. This chain joins TRBV6-5 and TRBJ2-3, with 7 positions matching TRBD2. Germline loops: CDR1 MNHEY, CDR2 SVGAGI. With 2 bases clipped from V and 1 base from J, the junction kept 0 bases outside the gene matches. This CDR3 spans 14 amino acids. CDR3 residues: CASSYLAGTDTQYF. CDR3 coding DNA: TGTGCCAGCAGTTACCTAGCGGGCACAGATACGCAGTATTTT.

The V gene is TRBV6-4, the J gene TRBJ2-6; the D call may be TRBD1 or TRBD2 (5 bases each). The CDR3 has 14 amino acids. In germline, CDR1 is MRHNA, CDR2 SNTAGT. Trimming removed 4 bases from V and 4 bases from J, with 8 bases in between. This CDR3 reads CASSGGSGANVLTF. The CDR3 coding sequence is TGTGCCAGCAGTGGGGGGTCCGGGGCCAACGTCCTGACTTTC.

Of note for this clone: Other DNA sequences from this sample encode an identical CDR3 as well. The V call is TRBV29-1, the J call TRBJ2-1; unclear D gene. Looked up from germline, CDR1 is SQVTM and CDR2 is ANQGSEA. The CDR3 has 13 residues. The V end was cut by 4 bases, the J end by 0 bases, with 7 bases between. The CDR3 DNA sequence: TGCAGCGTTGGTGGGTCCTCCTACAATGAGCAGTTCTTC. Protein product: CSVGGSSYNEQFF.

V is TRBV5-4 and J is TRBJ2-5, with D tentatively TRBD2 (5 bases). V was trimmed by 0 bases and J by 4 bases, leaving 13 bases between them. CDR1 and CDR2 from the germline V gene are SGHNT and YYREEE (reference sequence). This CDR3 has 15 residues. The CDR3 bases are TGTGCCAGCAGCTTGGGGGAGACTCGCGCAGAGACCCAGTACTTC. Translating it yields CASSLGETRAETQYF. The variable domain in full, completed from reference TRBV5-4 and TRBJ2-5, reads ETGVTQSPTHLIKTRGQQVTLRCSSQSGHNTVSWYQQALGQGPQFIFQYYREEENGRGNFPPRFSGLQFPNYSSELNVNALELDDSALYLCASSLGETRAETQYFGPGTRLLVL.

The J gene is TRBJ2-5, the V gene TRBV11-2, with TRBD2 identical over 8 bases. J gave up 4 bases and V 3 bases, and 4 bases lay outside the gene matches. The CDR3 consists of 14 residues. The germline CDR1 and CDR2 sequences are SGHAT and FQNNGV. The CDR3 loop reads CASSFTGGRETQYF. CDR3 in DNA: TGTGCCAGCAGCTTCACGGGGGGGAGAGAGACCCAGTACTTC.

The CDR3 sequence: CASSLSRADYGYTF. The DNA of the CDR3 is TGTGCCAGCAGCTTAAGCAGGGCAGACTATGGCTACACCTTC. The V gene is TRBV7-2, the J gene TRBJ1-2, with D perhaps TRBD1 (5 bases). V lost 2 bases and J lost 3, with 10 bases in between. The CDR3 is 14 amino acids. Germline V CDR1 and CDR2: SGHTA, FQGNSA.

Only a few counts were recorded for this clone. V gene TRBV2 combines with J gene TRBJ2-1, with 12 bases that match TRBD1. The CDR3 extends over 15 amino acids. Germline-derived CDR1 and CDR2 are SNHLY and FYNNEI. V was clipped by 3 bases and J by 8 bases; unmatched bases: 5. CDR3 nucleotide sequence: TGTGCCAGCAGTGAGTGGGACAGGGGGCCCGATGAGCAGTTCTTC. Its translation: CASSEWDRGPDEQFF. Looking up the rest from reference TRBV2 and TRBJ2-1 gives the full variable domain: EPEVTQTPSHQVTQMGQEVILRCVPISNHLYFYWYRQILGQKVEFLVSFYNNEISEKSEIFDDQFSVERPDGSNFTLKIRSTKLEDSAMYFCASSEWDRGPDEQFFGPGTRLTVL.

The chain employs TRBV27 and TRBJ2-2, with a tentative D call TRBD2 (6 bases). The V and J ends lost 6 bases and 5 bases respectively, with 13 bases between them. CDR1 is MNHEY and CDR2 is SMNVEV in the germline V gene (reference sequence). The CDR3 totals 14 residues. The CDR3, as DNA: TGTGCCAGCAGCCGCGGTGGGGGGACCGGGGAGCTGTTTTTT. Protein product: CASSRGGGTGELFF.

To note about this clone: This likely reflects a read error, since a far larger clone is one base away. The V gene is TRBV4-1, the J gene TRBJ2-3; 11 nucleotides line up with TRBD2. CDR3 length: 17 residues. With V trimmed by 0 bases and J by 8 bases, 10 bases remained unmatched. Germline loops: CDR1 MGHRA, CDR2 YSYEKL. The CDR3 reads CASSQDHHLAGGGTQYF. The CDR3 DNA reads as TGCGCCAGCAGCCAAGATCATCACCTAGCGGGAGGTGGTACGCAGTATTTT.

This clone was counted between two and nine times. Different DNA sequences within this sample yield the same CDR3. The chain employs TRBV11-3 and TRBJ2-1; the match to TRBD2 covers 7 bases. Germline CDR1 reads SGHNT; CDR2 reads YENEEA. Unmatched junction bases numbered 5, after V lost 5 bases and J lost 4 bases. This CDR3 contains 14 residues. The CDR3 DNA is TGTGCCAGCAGCCTCGGGGGGATGTACAATGAGCAGTTCTTC. Amino acid sequence: CASSLGGMYNEQFF.